The present TCR beta chain was sequenced within a study of blood T cell repertoires in COVID-19. Looking at the study overall: PBMCs, B-cell-depleted T cells, or T cells were the source of the cDNA or gDNA that made up the material.

Data came from immunoSEQ multiplex PCR; TCRdb stores just in-frame clones and leaves some out. This table has roughly 39,000 clones, 85% to 90% appearing once. The V end was cut by 3 bases, the J end by 11 bases, with 8 bases between. CDR3 length equals 12 residues. CDR1 and CDR2 from the germline V gene are MNHEY and SMNVEV (reference sequence). The V and J genes are TRBV27 and TRBJ1-6; D remains ambiguous. Sequencing was done on a sample of peripheral blood. The receptor was derived from a man aged 55 to 70 with acute or convalescent COVID-19. For the CDR3, the DNA is TGTGCCAGCAGTTTCATCGGGACACCCCTCCACTTT. As protein: CASSFIGTPLHF.